The 14 T cell receptor beta chains below were found in one sample sequenced in a study of T-cell reconstitution after alpha-beta-depleted transplantation in children. Unique molecular identifiers tagged the TCRbeta library. In TCRdb, the PCR reads were re-called with MiXCR into one record per CDR3 protein. This repertoire shows roughly 100,000 distinct CDR3 sequences, approximately 9.2% found once; its top ten account for 5.5% to 8%. The material sequenced was PBMCs from the stem cell graft donor, taken from the stem cell graft. The receptor set was obtained from a human donor who donated a stem cell graft to a child with congenital amegakaryocytic thrombocytopenia.

This clonotype was observed at least ten times. CDR3 sequence reads: CASTLLKDEQFF. Here the CDR3 DNA reads TGTGCCAGCACCCTTTTGAAGGATGAGCAGTTCTTC. The chain combines TRBV2 with TRBJ2-1, with D uncertain. CDR1 and CDR2 (germline): SNHLY, FYNNEI. The germline V and J ends were trimmed by 7 bases and 8 bases, with 12 bases remaining between them. CDR3 length equals 12 residues.

V gene TRBV5-1 combines with J gene TRBJ1-1; no firm D call. Trimming stripped 7 bases from V and 1 base from J, with 14 bases between. The CDR3 covers 14 residues. Germline-derived CDR1 and CDR2 are SGHRS and YFSETQ. The CDR3: CASALSPPNTEAFF. As DNA, the CDR3 is TGCGCCAGCGCCTTATCCCCCCCGAACACTGAAGCTTTCTTT.

Ten or more counts support this clonotype. This chain connects TRBV13 to TRBJ2-5; 7 positions match TRBD1. Germline V lookup: CDR1 PRHDT, CDR2 FYEKMQ (reference sequence). The CDR3 consists of 12 residues. The ends lost 7 bases at V and 5 bases at J; junction bases unmatched: 4. CDR3 nucleotide sequence: TGTGCCAGCAAGACAGGGTCGGAGACCCAGTACTTC. It codes for CASKTGSETQYF.

This sequence joins TRBV20-1 and TRBJ2-5; D not resolved. This CDR3 spans 10 amino acids. V was shortened by 6 bases and J by 5 bases, with 7 bases between the two germline ends. CDR1 is DFQATT and CDR2 is SNEGSKA in the germline V gene (reference sequence). The CDR3 loop reads CSAPWETQYF. CDR3 DNA sequence: TGCAGTGCCCCTTGGGAGACCCAGTACTTC.

The chain has TRBV12-3 or TRBV12-4 and TRBJ2-3; TRBD2 matches at 9 bases. V lost 8 bases, J lost 6 bases, and 18 bases stayed unmatched. The CDR3 has 17 amino acids. As DNA, the CDR3 is TGTGCCAGCGGTGGGAGTGGGCTAGCGGGGCCGGGGGATACGCAGTATTTT. It yields the protein CASGGSGLAGPGDTQYF.

The gene calls are TRBV10-3 and TRBJ2-7; TRBD1 matches 8 bases. CDR1 and CDR2 (germline): ENHRY, SYGVKD. This CDR3 spans 15 amino acids. V trimming: 10 bases; J trimming: 3 bases; junction bases outside the gene matches: 14. The CDR3 sequence is CATGTGTGLNYEQYF. DNA for the CDR3: TGTGCCACCGGCACCGGGACAGGACTAAACTACGAGCAGTACTTC.

Ten or more counts support this clonotype. The chain links TRBV20-1 to TRBJ1-1; D not resolved. The V and J ends lost 6 bases and 0 bases respectively, with 20 bases between them. Germline assignment: CDR1 DFQATT and CDR2 SNEGSKA (reference sequence). The CDR3 consists of 16 residues. As DNA, the CDR3 is TGCAGTGCCAAGGGCCACCCCATGAGGGTGAACACTGAAGCTTTCTTT. It is translated as CSAKGHPMRVNTEAFF.

The chain has TRBV9 and TRBJ1-3; D may be TRBD1 (6 bases). The V end lost 0 bases, the J end lost 3 bases, and 16 bases lay between the germline ends. The CDR3 contains 17 residues. Germline V CDR1 and CDR2: SGDLS, YYNGEE. Written as DNA, the CDR3 is TGTGCCAGCAGCGTAGCCCCCCGGGGGGCTCTTGGAAACACCATATATTTT. Translation gives CASSVAPRGALGNTIYF.

This clonotype was seen repeatedly, ten times or more. The chain combines TRBV27 with TRBJ2-5; TRBD1 or TRBD2 may be the D gene (6 bases each). The CDR3 runs 14 residues. Trimming stripped 4 bases from V and 5 bases from J, with 14 bases between. Germline CDR1 and CDR2: MNHEY and SMNVEV (reference sequence). The chain's CDR3 is CASSSYRDLETQYF. CDR3 coding DNA: TGTGCCAGCAGTTCCTACAGGGACTTGGAGACCCAGTACTTC.

This clonotype has a count of ten or more. This rearrangement joins TRBV5-1 to TRBJ2-5; weak D call: TRBD2 (6 bases). The germline V gene has CDR1 SGHRS and CDR2 YFSETQ. V dropped 2 bases and J dropped 4 bases, with 9 bases sitting between them. The CDR3 runs to 13 residues. This CDR3 is CASSLLGGETQYF. The DNA for the CDR3 is TGCGCCAGCAGCTTATTGGGGGGAGAGACCCAGTACTTC.

This clonotype was observed at least ten times. V usage is TRBV20-1 and J usage is TRBJ2-4; 12 bases agree with TRBD2. This CDR3 is 16 amino acids long. V was pared by 4 bases and J by 7 bases, with 11 bases of the junction left unmatched. The germline V gene has CDR1 DFQATT and CDR2 SNEGSKA (reference sequence). The CDR3 loop reads CSAIPETSGSSNIQYF. The CDR3 DNA follows: TGCAGTGCTATCCCGGAGACTAGCGGGAGTTCCAACATTCAGTACTTC.

This clonotype was detected ten times or more. The gene calls are TRBV30 and TRBJ1-5, with a weak D call TRBD1 (5 bases). V lost 5 bases, J lost 1 base, and 6 bases lay in between. The CDR3 totals 12 residues. Germline values: CDR1 GTSNPN, CDR2 SVGIG (reference sequence). The CDR3 DNA reads TGTGCCTGGGCAGGGAGCAATCAGCCCCAGCATTTT. Amino acid sequence: CAWAGSNQPQHF. Full variable domain (rest looked up from reference TRBV30 and TRBJ1-5): SQTIHQWPATLVQPVGSPLSLECTVEGTSNPNLYWYRQAAGRGLQLLFYSVGIGQISSEVPQNLSASRPQDRQFILSSKKLLLSDSGFYLCAWAGSNQPQHFGDGTRLSIL.

This clonotype was counted ten times or more. The chain joins TRBV6-1 to TRBJ1-6; D unresolved. V lost 6 bases to trimming and J lost 8 bases, with 5 bases between them. Per the germline V gene, CDR1 is MNHNS and CDR2 is SASEGT. The CDR3 spans 11 residues. The DNA for the CDR3 is TGTGCCAGCAGGGAGTATTCACCCCTCCACTTT. Protein product: CASREYSPLHF.

The table lists this clonotype with many counts. V is TRBV7-2 and J is TRBJ2-5; D call uncertain. Germline V gives CDR1 SGHTA, CDR2 FQGNSA. The V end lost 2 bases, the J end lost 4 bases, and 5 bases lay between the germline ends. The CDR3 is 12 residues long. CDR3: CASSLMSETQYF. CDR3 DNA: TGTGCCAGCAGCTTAATGTCAGAGACCCAGTACTTC. Complete variable domain (other parts from reference TRBV7-2 and TRBJ2-5): GAGVSQSPSNKVTEKGKDVELRCDPISGHTALYWYRQSLGQGLEFLIYFQGNSAPDKSGLPSDRFSAERTGGSVSTLTIQRTQQEDSAVYLCASSLMSETQYFGPGTRLLVL.